This T cell receptor (beta chain) derives from a study of T cell responses to AZD1222 COVID-19 vaccine. The table came from immunoSEQ multiplex PCR; TCRdb's copy has only in-frame clones and leaves some out. The sample contains around 58,000 clones, 70% to 90% of which appear only once. This CDR3 is built from 14 residues. The germline CDR1 and CDR2 sequences are MNHEY and SMNVEV (reference sequence). The V and J ends lost 7 bases and 3 bases respectively, with 12 bases between them. Sequencing was performed on peripheral blood, taken 28 days after the second AZD1222 dose. This TCR was recovered from an adult who received the AZD1222 COVID-19 vaccine. The J gene is TRBJ2-2, the V gene TRBV27; the D is unclear. The CDR3 protein is CASKPLGDTGELFF. CDR3 DNA: TGTGCCAGCAAGCCTCTCGGTGACACCGGGGAGCTGTTTTTT.